Listed below are T cell receptor beta chains from one sample, sequenced in a study of blood T cell repertoires in COVID-19. The table came from immunoSEQ multiplex PCR; TCRdb's copy has only in-frame clones and leaves some out. This table holds approximately 150,000 clones, over 80% found once. The source material was PBMCs or T cells enriched from blood (not recorded which). Every receptor here comes from a man between 65 and 85 years old who had been exposed to COVID-19. Each CDR3 is given with its conserved first and last residue. A D gene is named only where the DNA matches it firmly. Clone size is given for some rows only: seen once, a few or many times, or a class if the clone is expanded.

TRBV6-6	TRBD1	TRBJ1-2	-	CASTTGFNYGYTF	TGTGCCAGCACGACAGGGTTTAACTATGGCTACACCTTC
TRBV5-1	-	TRBJ1-1	few	CASSFDRTEAFF	TGCGCCAGCAGCTTTGATAGAACTGAAGCTTTCTTT
TRBV6-2/TRBV6-3	TRBD1	TRBJ1-4	-	CASSDRGNEKLFF	TGTGCCAGCAGCGACAGGGGGAATGAAAAACTGTTTTTT
TRBV20-1	-	TRBJ1-5	-	CSAGGGQPQHF	TGCAGTGCTGGCGGGGGTCAGCCCCAGCATTTT
TRBV3-1/TRBV3-2	TRBD1	TRBJ1-2	-	CASSSRTGGFGYTF	TGTGCCAGCAGCTCCCGGACAGGGGGGTTTGGCTACACCTTC
TRBV11-2	-	TRBJ2-7	-	CASSLLSGTQAYEQYF	TGTGCCAGCAGCTTGCTCTCGGGAACTCAGGCCTACGAGCAGTACTTC
TRBV7-2	TRBD2	TRBJ2-7	-	CASSPGGPLLEQYF	TGTGCCAGCAGCCCGGGGGGGCCCTTATTAGAGCAGTACTTC
TRBV12-3/TRBV12-4	-	TRBJ2-7	-	CASSFTYEQYF	TGTGCCAGCAGTTTCACCTACGAGCAGTACTTC
TRBV24-1	-	TRBJ2-2	few	CATSSGLPPGELFF	TGTGCCACCAGCTCAGGCCTACCCCCCGGGGAGCTGTTTTTT
TRBV7-2	TRBD1	TRBJ2-1	-	CASSPEGGTGHNEQFF	TGTGCCAGCAGCCCAGAAGGGGGGACAGGACACAATGAGCAGTTCTTC
TRBV11-2	-	TRBJ2-1	-	CASSLGTGIENEQFF	TGTGCCAGCAGCTTAGGAACAGGGATTGAGAATGAGCAGTTCTTC
TRBV10-1	TRBD2	TRBJ2-3	few	CASSESTGGPTDTQYF	TGCGCCAGCAGTGAGTCGACGGGGGGACCCACAGATACGCAGTATTTT
TRBV9	TRBD1	TRBJ1-2	few	CASSPLGQGDGYTF	TGTGCCAGCAGCCCACTAGGACAGGGAGATGGCTACACCTTC
TRBV18	-	TRBJ2-5	-	CASSPRAEGTQYF	TGTGCCAGCTCACCACGGGCTGAAGGGACCCAGTACTTC
TRBV19	TRBD1	TRBJ1-2	-	CASSSTGTGGRYTF	TGTGCCAGTAGTTCCACCGGGACAGGGGGCCGCTACACCTTC
TRBV15	-	TRBJ2-7	-	CATSRDARGYYEQYF	TGTGCCACCAGCAGAGATGCCCGCGGCTACTACGAGCAGTACTTC
TRBV9	TRBD1	TRBJ2-3	-	CASSLGGQGITDTQYF	TGTGCCAGCAGCCTAGGGGGACAGGGGATCACAGATACGCAGTATTTT
TRBV18	-	TRBJ2-1	-	CASSPSGQNNEQFF	TGTGCCAGCTCACCCAGTGGACAGAACAATGAGCAGTTCTTC
TRBV5-1	TRBD1	TRBJ2-3	-	CASSSQGMDTDTQYF	TGCGCCAGCAGCTCACAGGGGATGGACACAGATACGCAGTATTTT
TRBV9	-	TRBJ1-5	-	CASSVGAGNSNQPQHF	TGTGCCAGCAGCGTAGGGGCAGGGAATAGCAATCAGCCCCAGCATTTT
TRBV20-1	-	TRBJ1-2	-	CSAEFGYGYTF	TGCAGTGCCGAGTTTGGCTATGGCTACACCTTC
TRBV2	TRBD1	TRBJ2-1	-	CASTLQGGNEQFF	TGTGCCAGCACATTACAGGGGGGCAATGAGCAGTTCTTC
TRBV28	TRBD1	TRBJ1-1	-	CASSPGQATNTEAFF	TGTGCCAGCAGTCCCGGACAGGCGACGAACACTGAAGCTTTCTTT
TRBV2	-	TRBJ1-6	-	CASGASNSPLHF	TGTGCCAGCGGGGCTTCTAATTCACCCCTCCACTTT
TRBV19	-	TRBJ1-2	-	CASSIIGDLRGYTF	TGTGCCAGTAGTATTATCGGGGATTTGAGAGGCTACACCTTC
TRBV27	-	TRBJ1-5	few	CASSSSSLQPQHF	TGTGCCAGCAGCTCTAGTAGTCTTCAGCCCCAGCATTTT
TRBV29-1	-	TRBJ1-1	-	CSVYRASEAFF	TGCAGCGTATACAGGGCGAGTGAAGCTTTCTTT
TRBV9	-	TRBJ2-2	-	CASSVELVATGELFF	TGTGCCAGCAGCGTAGAACTAGTGGCGACCGGGGAGCTGTTTTTT
TRBV4-1	-	TRBJ2-7	-	CASSQERGTPYEQYF	TGCGCCAGCAGCCAAGAACGGGGTACACCCTACGAGCAGTACTTC
TRBV5-4	TRBD1	TRBJ2-2	once	CASHLVDRADTGELFF	TGTGCCAGCCACCTGGTAGACAGGGCCGACACCGGGGAGCTGTTTTTT
TRBV7-9	-	TRBJ1-5	-	CASSPEGNQPQHF	TGTGCCAGCAGCCCCGAGGGAAATCAGCCCCAGCATTTT
TRBV5-1	TRBD1	TRBJ1-2	-	CASSLGPTGGYGYTF	TGCGCCAGCAGCTTGGGGCCGACAGGGGGCTATGGCTACACCTTC
TRBV4-3	-	TRBJ2-2	-	CASSQAATSNTGELFF	TGCGCCAGCAGCCAAGCCGCGACATCTAACACCGGGGAGCTGTTTTTT
TRBV19	-	TRBJ1-5	-	CASAPTGVPGPQHF	TGTGCCAGTGCCCCTACCGGGGTTCCAGGGCCCCAGCATTTT
TRBV7-2	-	TRBJ1-5	-	CASSPGHLGNQPQHF	TGTGCCAGCAGCCCGGGACACTTAGGCAATCAGCCCCAGCATTTT
TRBV25-1	TRBD1	TRBJ1-1	-	CASSGYRGRGTEAFF	TGTGCCAGCAGTGGGTACAGGGGGCGGGGCACTGAAGCTTTCTTT
TRBV28	TRBD1	TRBJ1-5	-	CASIEQGANQPQHF	TGTGCCAGCATCGAACAGGGGGCGAATCAGCCCCAGCATTTT
TRBV9	TRBD1	TRBJ2-3	once	CASSSGQSTDTQYF	TGTGCCAGCAGCTCGGGACAGTCCACAGATACGCAGTATTTT
TRBV6-1	-	TRBJ1-3	-	CASSELGGENTIYF	TGTGCCAGCAGTGAGCTGGGGGGAGAGAACACCATATATTTT
TRBV5-1	TRBD2	TRBJ2-1	-	CASSPQGLAVGASYNEQFF	TGCGCCAGCAGCCCTCAGGGACTAGCGGTAGGGGCTAGCTACAATGAGCAGTTCTTC
TRBV9	-	TRBJ1-2	once	CASSPDRPNYGYTF	TGTGCCAGCAGTCCGGACAGACCTAACTATGGCTACACCTTC
TRBV7-9	-	TRBJ1-1	-	CASSFLAAGSTEAFF	TGTGCCAGCAGCTTCCTTGCAGCGGGAAGCACTGAAGCTTTCTTT
TRBV7-6	-	TRBJ2-1	-	CASSPGAGEQFF	TGTGCCAGCAGCCCAGGGGCCGGTGAGCAGTTCTTC
TRBV5-4	-	TRBJ2-2	-	CASTERQSGTGELFF	TGTGCCAGCACCGAAAGACAATCTGGGACCGGGGAGCTGTTTTTT
TRBV5-1	-	TRBJ1-2	-	CASRRSTTNYGYTF	TGCGCTTCACGAAGATCGACTACAAACTATGGCTACACCTTC
TRBV7-2	TRBD1	TRBJ1-1	-	CASSSNRDRAGTEAFF	TGTGCCAGCAGCTCTAATAGGGACAGGGCTGGTACTGAAGCTTTCTTT
TRBV28	TRBD1	TRBJ1-1	-	CASSALQGARREAFF	TGTGCCAGCAGTGCGTTACAGGGGGCGCGCCGTGAAGCTTTCTTT
TRBV29-1	-	TRBJ2-1	-	CSVGGLQDSYNEQFF	TGCAGCGTTGGCGGCCTGCAAGACTCCTACAATGAGCAGTTCTTC
TRBV27	-	TRBJ1-1	-	CASSSVSGAEAFF	TGTGCCAGCAGTTCGGTCTCGGGGGCTGAAGCTTTCTTT
TRBV9	TRBD2	TRBJ2-7	-	CASSVEGGSIYEQYF	TGTGCCAGCAGCGTAGAGGGCGGGAGTATCTACGAGCAGTACTTC
TRBV4-2	-	TRBJ1-5	-	CASSQSGLSEGQPQHF	TGTGCCAGCAGCCAATCGGGACTCTCAGAGGGTCAGCCCCAGCATTTT
TRBV19	-	TRBJ2-3	few	CASSSPQGRSPTDTQYF	TGTGCCAGTAGTTCCCCGCAGGGGCGGAGCCCCACAGATACGCAGTATTTT
TRBV10-2	TRBD2	TRBJ2-1	once	CASSESTSGRNEQFF	TGCGCCAGCAGTGAGTCGACTAGCGGGAGGAATGAGCAGTTCTTC